One and the same sample provided the 15 T cell receptor beta chains below, sequenced in a study of T cells in Graves' hyperthyroidism and ophthalmopathy. RNA transcripts gave rise to amplified TCR beta CDR3 regions. Primed by the HTBI set, a first-round RT-PCR was run on the TCR CDR3. Via MiXCR, TCRdb re-called the multiplex PCR reads, giving one row per CDR3 protein. The sample comprises approximately 690,000 distinct CDR3 sequences, around 13% of which are singletons, and roughly an eighth rests with the top ten. The sequencing sample was made of blood. These TCRs come from a woman in her forties or fifties with Graves' ophthalmopathy.

This clonotype was seen repeatedly, ten times or more. The chain is built from TRBV2 and TRBJ2-3, with TRBD2 as a possible D gene (6 bases). Trimming removed 3 bases from V and 6 bases from J, with 13 bases in between. CDR1 and CDR2 from the germline V gene are SNHLY and FYNNEI. CDR3 length equals 14 residues. The DNA for the CDR3 is TGTGCCAGCAGTGAGACGGGAGATAGGGATACGCAGTATTTT. The encoded protein is CASSETGDRDTQYF.

The sample holds many counts of this clonotype. The rearrangement joins TRBV2 to TRBJ2-7, with D possibly TRBD1 on 6 matching bases. This CDR3 is 13 amino acids long. Germline lookup yields CDR1 SNHLY and CDR2 FYNNEI. Trimming stripped 2 bases from V and 6 bases from J, with 11 bases between. The CDR3 region has the DNA TGTGCCAGCAGTGAACTTAGGACAGCCGAGCAGTACTTC. Encoded protein: CASSELRTAEQYF.

This clonotype has a count of ten or more. V and J are TRBV11-3 and TRBJ1-1, with 8 bases aligning to TRBD1. V lost 5 bases and J lost 4; bases outside the gene matches: 6. The CDR3 spans 14 residues. Germline loops: CDR1 SGHNT, CDR2 YENEEA. The DNA for the CDR3 is TGTGCCAGCAGCCCCGAGACAGGGGCCACTGAAGCTTTCTTT. Its translation is CASSPETGATEAFF.

This clonotype has a handful of counts. This sequence joins TRBV10-3 and TRBJ2-7; D is perhaps TRBD2 (5 bases). The V end was cut by 6 bases, the J end by 0 bases, with 9 bases between. CDR3 length: 13 residues. Germline V gene data show CDR1 as ENHRY and CDR2 as SYGVKD. The CDR3 loop is CAISPGSSYEQYF. CDR3 DNA: TGTGCCATCAGCCCGGGATCCTCCTACGAGCAGTACTTC.

This clonotype occurred a few times. This may stem from a read error, because a much larger clone lies one nucleotide away. The chain recombines TRBV20-1 with TRBJ2-7; possible D gene TRBD1, 6 bases. CDR1 is DFQATT, CDR2 SNEGSKA, per germline (reference sequence). The CDR3 sequence is 14 residues long. Written as DNA, the CDR3 is TGCGGTGCTAGAGATCAGGGGAGCTCCTACGAGCAGTACTTC. It translates to CGARDQGSSYEQYF.

This clonotype was recorded at least ten times. The CDR3 region has the DNA TGCGCCAGCAGCTCTACCCAACCGAAGGTCACTGAAGCTTTCTTT. It codes for CASSSTQPKVTEAFF. The V and J genes are TRBV5-1 and TRBJ1-1; D uncertain. The CDR3 length is 15 residues. Germline V gene sequence: CDR1 SGHRS, CDR2 YFSETQ. Trimming took off 3 bases at V and 4 bases at J, with 16 bases between the two ends.

The chain recombines TRBV4-3 with TRBJ2-1; D uncertain. From germline, CDR1 is LGHNA and CDR2 YSLEER. Trimming took 1 base from V and 9 from J, leaving 7 bases between them. The length of the CDR3 is 12 residues. Written as DNA, the CDR3 is TGCGCCAGCAGCCAAGCCCCGGCTGAGCAGTTCTTC. It specifies CASSQAPAEQFF.

Ten or more counts support this clonotype. The chain links TRBV28 to TRBJ2-2; possible D gene TRBD2, 6 bases. The V end lost 5 bases, the J end lost 1 base, and 14 bases lay between the germline ends. The CDR3 is made up of 16 amino acids. CDR1 and CDR2 from the germline V gene are MDHEN and SYDVKM. CDR3 nucleotide sequence: TGTGCCAGCAGTCGTCAAGGAGGGAGGAACACCGGGGAGCTGTTTTTT. Translating it yields CASSRQGGRNTGELFF. The full variable domain, rest sourced from reference TRBV28 and TRBJ2-2, is DVKVTQSSRYLVKRTGEKVFLECVQDMDHENMFWYRQDPGLGLRLIYFSYDVKMKEKGDIPEGYSVSREKKERFSLILESASTNQTSMYLCASSRQGGRNTGELFFGEGSRLTVL.

There are many counts of this clonotype. The CDR3 protein is CASSFGSGRIETQYF. The CDR3 region has the DNA TGTGCCAGCAGTTTTGGGAGCGGGAGAATAGAGACCCAGTACTTC. The chain joins TRBV27 to TRBJ2-5; 8 positions match TRBD2. CDR1 is MNHEY, CDR2 SMNVEV, per germline (reference sequence). With 3 bases clipped from V and 4 bases from J, the junction kept 7 bases outside the gene matches. This CDR3 comprises 15 residues.

This clonotype occurred many times. The chain links TRBV28 to TRBJ1-2; unclear D gene. Trimming stripped 7 bases from V and 4 bases from J, with 13 bases between. CDR1 is MDHEN, CDR2 SYDVKM, per germline. CDR3 length: 13 amino acids. The CDR3 DNA is TGTGCCAGCATCTCCAGCGCGGTCTATGGCTACACCTTC. It specifies CASISSAVYGYTF.

The genes are TRBV11-2 and TRBJ2-1, with TRBD2 matching 13 bases. V was pared by 5 bases and J by 8 bases, with 6 bases of the junction left unmatched. The CDR3 has 15 amino acids. In germline, CDR1 is SGHAT, CDR2 FQNNGV. CDR3 loop: CASSLNGLAGDEQFF. CDR3 in DNA: TGTGCCAGCAGCCTAAACGGACTAGCGGGAGATGAGCAGTTCTTC.

The chain carries TRBV20-1 and TRBJ2-7; TRBD2 is a possible D gene (12 bases). V was clipped by 4 bases and J by 6 bases, with 37 bases between them. The CDR3 loop spans 20 amino acids. Germline V gene lookup returns CDR1 DFQATT and CDR2 SNEGSKA (reference sequence). CDR3 in DNA: TGCAGTGCTACCCCGGACAGGGGGCCAGGGCTAGCGGGAGGGCTCGGCGAGCAGTACTTC. Translating gives CSATPDRGPGLAGGLGEQYF.

This clonotype was seen at least ten times. The chain combines TRBV12-5 with TRBJ2-3; D gene uncertain. Germline loops: CDR1 LGHNT, CDR2 FRNRAP. This CDR3 contains 13 residues. V lost 1 base, J lost 6 bases, and 8 bases lay in between. For the CDR3, the DNA is TGTGCTAGTGGTTTGGGGATCGTGGATACGCAGTATTTT. Residues: CASGLGIVDTQYF.

The J gene is TRBJ2-7, the V gene TRBV14, with 11 bases that match TRBD2. The germline gives CDR1 SGHDN, CDR2 FVKESK. J was trimmed by 0 bases and V by 3 bases; bases with no gene match: 1. This CDR3 comprises 15 residues. The CDR3 sequence is CASSQTSGTSYEQYF. CDR3 DNA sequence: TGTGCCAGCAGCCAGACTAGCGGGACCTCCTACGAGCAGTACTTC.

The chain couples TRBV4-2 to TRBJ2-4, with 7 bases fitting TRBD1. Germline V lookup: CDR1 LGHNA, CDR2 YNFKEQ. The length of the CDR3 is 18 residues. V gave up 2 bases and J gave up 0 bases; unmatched junction bases: 10. This chain's CDR3 is CASSQRFLGQLAKNIQYF. CDR3 in DNA: TGTGCCAGCAGCCAACGTTTCCTGGGACAGCTAGCCAAAAACATTCAGTACTTC.